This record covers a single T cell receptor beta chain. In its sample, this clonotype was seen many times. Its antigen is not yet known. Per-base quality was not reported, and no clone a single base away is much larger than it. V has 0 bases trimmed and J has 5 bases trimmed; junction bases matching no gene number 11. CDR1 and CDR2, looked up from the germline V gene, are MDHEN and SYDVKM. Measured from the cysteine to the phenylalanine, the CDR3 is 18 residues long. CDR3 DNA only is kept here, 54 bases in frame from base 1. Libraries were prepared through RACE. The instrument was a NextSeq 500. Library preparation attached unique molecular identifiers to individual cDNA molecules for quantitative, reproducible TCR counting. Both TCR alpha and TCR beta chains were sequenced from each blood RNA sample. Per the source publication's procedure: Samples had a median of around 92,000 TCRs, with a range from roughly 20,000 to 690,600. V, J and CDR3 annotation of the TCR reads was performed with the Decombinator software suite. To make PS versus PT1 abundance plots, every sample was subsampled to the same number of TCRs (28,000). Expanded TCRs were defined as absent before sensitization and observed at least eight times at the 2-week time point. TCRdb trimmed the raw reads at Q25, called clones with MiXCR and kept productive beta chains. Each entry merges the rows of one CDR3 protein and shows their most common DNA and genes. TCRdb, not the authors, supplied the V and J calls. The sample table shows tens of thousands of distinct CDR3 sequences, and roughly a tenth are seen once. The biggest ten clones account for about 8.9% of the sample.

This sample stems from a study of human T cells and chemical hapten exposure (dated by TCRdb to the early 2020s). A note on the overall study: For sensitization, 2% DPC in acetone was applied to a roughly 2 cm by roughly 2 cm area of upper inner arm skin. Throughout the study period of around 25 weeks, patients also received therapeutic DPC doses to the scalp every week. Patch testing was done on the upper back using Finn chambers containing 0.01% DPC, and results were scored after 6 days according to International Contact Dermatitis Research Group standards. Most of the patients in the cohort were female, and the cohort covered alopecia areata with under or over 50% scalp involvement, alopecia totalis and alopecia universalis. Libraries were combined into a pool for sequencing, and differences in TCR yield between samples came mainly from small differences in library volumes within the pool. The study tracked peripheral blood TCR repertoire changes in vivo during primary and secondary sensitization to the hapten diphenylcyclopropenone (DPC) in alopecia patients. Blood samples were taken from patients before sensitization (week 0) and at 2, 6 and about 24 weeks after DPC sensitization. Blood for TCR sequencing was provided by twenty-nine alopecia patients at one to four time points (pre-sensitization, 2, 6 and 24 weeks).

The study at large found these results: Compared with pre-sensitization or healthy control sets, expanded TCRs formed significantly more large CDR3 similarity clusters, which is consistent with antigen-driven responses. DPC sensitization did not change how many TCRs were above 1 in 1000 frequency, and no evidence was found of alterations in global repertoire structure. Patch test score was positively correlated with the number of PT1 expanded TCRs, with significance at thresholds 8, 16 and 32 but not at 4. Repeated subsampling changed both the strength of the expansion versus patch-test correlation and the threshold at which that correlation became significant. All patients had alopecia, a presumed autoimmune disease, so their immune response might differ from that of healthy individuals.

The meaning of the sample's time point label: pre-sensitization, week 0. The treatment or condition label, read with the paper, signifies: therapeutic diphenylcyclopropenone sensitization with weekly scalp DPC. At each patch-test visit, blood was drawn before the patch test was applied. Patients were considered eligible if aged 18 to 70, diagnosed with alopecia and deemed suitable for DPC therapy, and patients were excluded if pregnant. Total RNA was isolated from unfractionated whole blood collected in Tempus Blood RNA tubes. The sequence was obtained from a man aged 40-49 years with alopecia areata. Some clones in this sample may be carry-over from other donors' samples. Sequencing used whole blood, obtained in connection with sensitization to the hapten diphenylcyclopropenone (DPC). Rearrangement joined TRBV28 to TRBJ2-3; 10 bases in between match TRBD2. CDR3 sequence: CASSLWGASGRLEDTQYF. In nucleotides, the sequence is TGTGCCAGCAGTTTATGGGGGGCTAGCGGGAGACTGGAAGATACGCAGTATTTT.